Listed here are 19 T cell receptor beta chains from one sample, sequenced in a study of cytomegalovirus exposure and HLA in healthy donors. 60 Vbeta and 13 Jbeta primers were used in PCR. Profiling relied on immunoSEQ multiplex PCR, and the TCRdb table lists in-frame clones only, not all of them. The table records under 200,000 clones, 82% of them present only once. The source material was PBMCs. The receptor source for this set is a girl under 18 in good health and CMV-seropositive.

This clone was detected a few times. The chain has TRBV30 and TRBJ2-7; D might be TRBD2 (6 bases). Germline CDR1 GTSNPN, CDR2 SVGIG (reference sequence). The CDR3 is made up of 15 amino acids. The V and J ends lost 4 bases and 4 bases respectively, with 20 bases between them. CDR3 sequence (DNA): TGTGCCTGGAACCTAGTGGGAGGTGGGCTATACGAGCAGTACTTC. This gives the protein CAWNLVGGGLYEQYF.

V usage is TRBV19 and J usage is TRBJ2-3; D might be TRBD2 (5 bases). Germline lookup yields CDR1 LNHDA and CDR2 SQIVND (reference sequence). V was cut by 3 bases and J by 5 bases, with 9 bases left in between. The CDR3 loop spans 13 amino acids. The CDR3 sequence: CASSIQDLDTQYF. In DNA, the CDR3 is TGTGCCAGTAGTATCCAGGACTTAGATACGCAGTATTTT.

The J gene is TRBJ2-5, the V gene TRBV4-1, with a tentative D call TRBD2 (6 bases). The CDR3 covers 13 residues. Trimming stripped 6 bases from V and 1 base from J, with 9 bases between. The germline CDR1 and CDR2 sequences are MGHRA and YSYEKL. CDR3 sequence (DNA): TGCGCCAGCAGTTTAGCGGTCCAAGAGACCCAGTACTTC. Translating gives CASSLAVQETQYF.

The chain's CDR3 is CASSLARGIYEQYF. CDR3 bases: TGTGCCAGCAGCTTGGCCCGGGGGATCTACGAGCAGTACTTC. The chain employs TRBV5-4 and TRBJ2-7; the D gene is possibly TRBD2 (6 bases). The CDR3 covers 14 residues. V was pared by 0 bases and J by 3 bases, with 10 bases between. Looked up from germline, CDR1 is SGHNT and CDR2 is YYREEE (reference sequence).

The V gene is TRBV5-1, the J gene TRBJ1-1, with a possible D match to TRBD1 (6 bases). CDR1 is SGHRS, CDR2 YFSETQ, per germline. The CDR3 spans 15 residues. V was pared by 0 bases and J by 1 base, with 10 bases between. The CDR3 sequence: CASSLEGGANTEAFF. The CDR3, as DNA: TGCGCCAGCAGCTTGGAAGGGGGGGCGAACACTGAAGCTTTCTTT.

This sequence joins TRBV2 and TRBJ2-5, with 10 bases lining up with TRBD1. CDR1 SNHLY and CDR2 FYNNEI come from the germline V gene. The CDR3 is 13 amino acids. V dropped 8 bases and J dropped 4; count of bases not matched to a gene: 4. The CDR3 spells CASDGQGGETQYF. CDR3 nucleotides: TGTGCCAGCGACGGACAGGGGGGAGAGACCCAGTACTTC.

Here the CDR3 reads CASSRDRAYNEQFF. The CDR3 coding sequence is TGCGCCAGCAGCCGGGACAGGGCGTACAATGAGCAGTTCTTC. The chain recombines TRBV10-1 with TRBJ2-1; 9 bases map to TRBD1. This CDR3 is built from 14 residues. Germline CDR1 is WNHNN and CDR2 is SYGVQD (reference sequence). J lost 4 bases, V lost 6 bases, and 4 bases had no gene match.

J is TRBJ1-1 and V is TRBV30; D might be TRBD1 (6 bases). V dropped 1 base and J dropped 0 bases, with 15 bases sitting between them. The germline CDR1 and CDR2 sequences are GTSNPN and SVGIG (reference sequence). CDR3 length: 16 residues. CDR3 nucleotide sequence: TGTGCCTGGAGTGACCCTGGGGGCGGAATGAACACTGAAGCTTTCTTT. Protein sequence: CAWSDPGGGMNTEAFF.

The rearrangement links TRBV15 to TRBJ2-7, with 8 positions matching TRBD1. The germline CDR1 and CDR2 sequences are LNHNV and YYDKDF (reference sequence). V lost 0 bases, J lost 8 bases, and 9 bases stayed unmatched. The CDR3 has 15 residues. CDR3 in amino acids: CATSRDRGPNLKQYF. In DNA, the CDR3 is TGTGCCACCAGCAGAGACAGGGGGCCGAATCTGAAGCAGTACTTC.

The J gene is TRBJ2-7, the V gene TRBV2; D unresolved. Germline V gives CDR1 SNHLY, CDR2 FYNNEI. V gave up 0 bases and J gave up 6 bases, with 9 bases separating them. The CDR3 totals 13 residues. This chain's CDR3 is CASSEALRIEQYF. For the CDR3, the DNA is TGTGCCAGCAGTGAAGCCCTACGAATCGAGCAGTACTTC.

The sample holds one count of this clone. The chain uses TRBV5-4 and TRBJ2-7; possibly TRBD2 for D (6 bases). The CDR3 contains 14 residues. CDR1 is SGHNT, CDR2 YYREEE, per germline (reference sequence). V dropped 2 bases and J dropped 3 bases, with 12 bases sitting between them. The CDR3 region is CASSFGRGSYEQYF. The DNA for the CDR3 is TGTGCCAGCAGCTTCGGGCGGGGCAGCTACGAGCAGTACTTC.

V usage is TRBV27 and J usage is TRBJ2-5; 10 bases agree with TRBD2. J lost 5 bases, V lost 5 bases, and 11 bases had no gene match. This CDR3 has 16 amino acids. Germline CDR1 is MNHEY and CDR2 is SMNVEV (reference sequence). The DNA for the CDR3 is TGTGCCAGCAGTGACACTGAGCGGGGGGGCCGGGAGACCCAGTACTTC. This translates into CASSDTERGGRETQYF.

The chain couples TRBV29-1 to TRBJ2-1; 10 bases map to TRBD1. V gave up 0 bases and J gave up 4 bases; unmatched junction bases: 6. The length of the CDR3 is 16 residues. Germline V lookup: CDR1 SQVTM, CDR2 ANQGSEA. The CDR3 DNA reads TGCAGCGTTGAAGAGGGGACAGGGGATACTTACAATGAGCAGTTCTTC. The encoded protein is CSVEEGTGDTYNEQFF.

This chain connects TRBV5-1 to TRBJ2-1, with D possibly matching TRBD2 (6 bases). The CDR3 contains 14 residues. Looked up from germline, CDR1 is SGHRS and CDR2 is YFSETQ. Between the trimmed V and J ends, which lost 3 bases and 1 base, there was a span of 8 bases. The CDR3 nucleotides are TGCGCCAGCAGCTCTAGCGAATCCTACAATGAGCAGTTCTTC. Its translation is CASSSSESYNEQFF.

CDR3 coding DNA: TGTGCCTGGAGTGTTGGCATGAACACTGAAGCTTTCTTT. Encoded protein: CAWSVGMNTEAFF. The chain recombines TRBV30 with TRBJ1-1; D remains unclear. V was clipped by 0 bases and J by 0 bases, with 5 bases between them. This CDR3 is 13 amino acids long. CDR1 and CDR2 (germline): GTSNPN, SVGIG (reference sequence). Full variable domain (outside the CDR3, taken from reference TRBV30 and TRBJ1-1): SQTIHQWPATLVQPVGSPLSLECTVEGTSNPNLYWYRQAAGRGLQLLFYSVGIGQISSEVPQNLSASRPQDRQFILSSKKLLLSDSGFYLCAWSVGMNTEAFFGQGTRLTVV.

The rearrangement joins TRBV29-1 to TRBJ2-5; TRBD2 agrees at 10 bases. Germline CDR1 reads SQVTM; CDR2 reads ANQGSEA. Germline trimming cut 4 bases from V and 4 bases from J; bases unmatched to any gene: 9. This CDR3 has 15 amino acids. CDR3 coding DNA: TGCAGCGTTGCTTCTACTAGCGGGGTCGCAGAGACCCAGTACTTC. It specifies CSVASTSGVAETQYF.

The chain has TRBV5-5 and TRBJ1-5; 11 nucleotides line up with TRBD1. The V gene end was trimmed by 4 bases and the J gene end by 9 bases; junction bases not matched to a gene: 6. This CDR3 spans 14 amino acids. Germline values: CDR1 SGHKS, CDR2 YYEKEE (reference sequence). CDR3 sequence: CASSEGTGGVPQHF. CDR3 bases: TGTGCCAGCAGCGAAGGGACAGGGGGAGTGCCCCAGCATTTT.

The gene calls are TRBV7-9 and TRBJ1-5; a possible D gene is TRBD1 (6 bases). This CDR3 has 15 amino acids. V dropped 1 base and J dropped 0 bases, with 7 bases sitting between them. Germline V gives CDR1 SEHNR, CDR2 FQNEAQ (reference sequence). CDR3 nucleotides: TGTGCCAGCAGCTTAGGGACAGCTAGCAATCAGCCCCAGCATTTT. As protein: CASSLGTASNQPQHF.

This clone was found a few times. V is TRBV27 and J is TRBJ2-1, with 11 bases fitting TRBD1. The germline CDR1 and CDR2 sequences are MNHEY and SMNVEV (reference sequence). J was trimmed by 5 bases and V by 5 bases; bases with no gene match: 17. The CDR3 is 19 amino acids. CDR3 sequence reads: CASSARGTGGLAGNNEQFF. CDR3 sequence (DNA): TGTGCCAGCAGTGCCCGAGGGACAGGGGGTTTAGCGGGTAACAATGAGCAGTTCTTC.